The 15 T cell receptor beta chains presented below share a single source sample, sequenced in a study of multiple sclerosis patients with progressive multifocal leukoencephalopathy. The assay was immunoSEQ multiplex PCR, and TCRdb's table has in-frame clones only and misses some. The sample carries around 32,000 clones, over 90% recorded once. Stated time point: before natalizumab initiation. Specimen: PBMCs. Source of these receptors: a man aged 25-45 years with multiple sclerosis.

The CDR3 DNA follows: TGTGCCAGCAGCCCAGGGACTAGTTACAATGAGCAGTTCTTC. Its translation is CASSPGTSYNEQFF. This chain uses TRBV13 with TRBJ2-1, with 8 bases matching TRBD2. The CDR3 spans 14 residues. Germline trimming cut 5 bases from V and 4 bases from J; bases unmatched to any gene: 4. The germline V gene encodes CDR1 PRHDT and CDR2 FYEKMQ (reference sequence).

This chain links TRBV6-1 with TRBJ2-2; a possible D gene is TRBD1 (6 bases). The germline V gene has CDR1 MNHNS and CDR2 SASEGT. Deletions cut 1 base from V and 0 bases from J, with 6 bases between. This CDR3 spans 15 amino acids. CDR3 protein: CASSEDRANTGELFF. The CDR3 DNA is TGTGCCAGCAGTGAAGACAGGGCGAACACCGGGGAGCTGTTTTTT.

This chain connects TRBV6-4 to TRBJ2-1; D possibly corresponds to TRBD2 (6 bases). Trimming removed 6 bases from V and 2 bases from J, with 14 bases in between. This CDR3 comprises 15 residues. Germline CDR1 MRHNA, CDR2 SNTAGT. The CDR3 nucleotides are TGTGCCAGCAGCCGCGACGCGGGGCCCTACAATGAGCAGTTCTTC. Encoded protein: CASSRDAGPYNEQFF.

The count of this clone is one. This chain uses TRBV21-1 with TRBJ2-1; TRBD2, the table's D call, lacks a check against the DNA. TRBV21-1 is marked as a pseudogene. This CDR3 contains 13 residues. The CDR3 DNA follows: TGTGCCAGCAGCAAAGTCCGTGTGGAGGAGCAGTTCTTC. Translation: CASSKVRVEEQFF.

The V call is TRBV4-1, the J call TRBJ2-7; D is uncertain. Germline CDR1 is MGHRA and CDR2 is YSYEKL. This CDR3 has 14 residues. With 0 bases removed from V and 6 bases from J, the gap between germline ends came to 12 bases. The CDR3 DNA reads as TGCGCCAGCAGCCAAGATGCGTCTAAGATCGAGCAGTACGTC. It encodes CASSQDASKIEQYV.

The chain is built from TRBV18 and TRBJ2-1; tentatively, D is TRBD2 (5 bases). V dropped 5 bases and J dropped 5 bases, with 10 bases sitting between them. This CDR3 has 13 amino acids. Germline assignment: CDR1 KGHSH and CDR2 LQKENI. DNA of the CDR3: TGTGCCAGCTCAAACCGGGAAGACAATGAGCAGTTCTTC. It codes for CASSNREDNEQFF.

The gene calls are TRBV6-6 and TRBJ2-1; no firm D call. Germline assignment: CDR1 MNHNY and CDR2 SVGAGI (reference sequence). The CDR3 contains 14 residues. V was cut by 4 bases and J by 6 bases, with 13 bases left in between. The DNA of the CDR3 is TGTGCCAGCAGTTCCTCAGGTACCGGCAATGAGCAGTTCTTC. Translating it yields CASSSSGTGNEQFF.

The DNA for the CDR3 is TGTGCCAGCAGCTTTAGCGGGCGTAAAGAGACCCAGTACTTC. It specifies CASSFSGRKETQYF. This chain links TRBV7-3 with TRBJ2-5, with 7 bases that match TRBD2. Looked up from germline, CDR1 is SGHTA and CDR2 is FQGTGA. V shed 3 bases and J 3 bases; nucleotides not matched to a gene: 4. The CDR3 consists of 14 residues. Combining the CDR3 with reference TRBV7-3 and TRBJ2-5 gives the whole variable domain GAGVSQTPSNKVTEKGKYVELRCDPISGHTALYWYRQSLGQGPEFLIYFQGTGAADDSGLPNDRFFAVRPEGSVSTLKIQRTERGDSAVYLCASSFSGRKETQYFGPGTRLLVL.

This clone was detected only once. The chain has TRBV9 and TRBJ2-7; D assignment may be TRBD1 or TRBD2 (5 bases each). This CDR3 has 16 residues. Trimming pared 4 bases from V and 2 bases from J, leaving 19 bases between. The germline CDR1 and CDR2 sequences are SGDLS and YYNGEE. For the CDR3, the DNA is TGTGCCAGCAGCCCCACGGGCCGGGACGGCACCTACGAGCAGTACTTC. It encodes CASSPTGRDGTYEQYF.

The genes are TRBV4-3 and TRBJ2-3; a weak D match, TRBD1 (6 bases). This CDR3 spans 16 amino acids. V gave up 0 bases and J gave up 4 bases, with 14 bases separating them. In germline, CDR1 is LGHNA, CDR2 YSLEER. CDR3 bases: TGCGCCAGCAGCCAAGATTTCCTCGACAGGCCAGATACGCAGTATTTT. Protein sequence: CASSQDFLDRPDTQYF.

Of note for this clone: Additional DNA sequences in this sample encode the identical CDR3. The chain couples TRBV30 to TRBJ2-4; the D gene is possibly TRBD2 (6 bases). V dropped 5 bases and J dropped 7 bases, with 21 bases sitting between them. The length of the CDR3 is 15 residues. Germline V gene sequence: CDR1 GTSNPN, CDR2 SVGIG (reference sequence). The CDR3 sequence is CAWQPLGGGSNIQYF. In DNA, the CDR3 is TGTGCCTGGCAACCTCTCGGGGGTGGCTCGAACATTCAGTACTTC.

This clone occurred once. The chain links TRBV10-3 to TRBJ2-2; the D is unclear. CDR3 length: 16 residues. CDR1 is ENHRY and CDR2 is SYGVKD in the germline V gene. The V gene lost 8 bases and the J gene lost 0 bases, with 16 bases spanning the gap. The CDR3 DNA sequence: TGTGCCATCTCCCCGCAGGCGGAAACGAACACCGGGGAGCTGTTTTTT. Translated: CAISPQAETNTGELFF.

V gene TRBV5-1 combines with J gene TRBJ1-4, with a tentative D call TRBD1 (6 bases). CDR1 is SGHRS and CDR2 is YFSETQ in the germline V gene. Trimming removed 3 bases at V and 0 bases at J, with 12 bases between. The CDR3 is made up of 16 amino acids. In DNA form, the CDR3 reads TGCGCCAGCAGCTCAACAGGGCAGGCAACTAATGAAAAACTGTTTTTT. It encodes CASSSTGQATNEKLFF.

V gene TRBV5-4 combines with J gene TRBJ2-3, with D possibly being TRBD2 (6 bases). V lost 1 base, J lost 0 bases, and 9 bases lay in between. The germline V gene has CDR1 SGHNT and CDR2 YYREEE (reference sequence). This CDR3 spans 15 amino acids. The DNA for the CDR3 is TGTGCCAGCAGCTTGCGTCGGGGGAGCACAGATACGCAGTATTTT. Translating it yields CASSLRRGSTDTQYF.

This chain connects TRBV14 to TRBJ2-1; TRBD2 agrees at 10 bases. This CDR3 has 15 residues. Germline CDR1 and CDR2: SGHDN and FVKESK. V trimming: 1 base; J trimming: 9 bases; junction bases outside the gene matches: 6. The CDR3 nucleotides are TGTGCCAGCAGCCAAGTACCTAGCGGGAGAACTGAGCAGTTCTTC. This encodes CASSQVPSGRTEQFF.